A single sample gave rise to the 6 T cell receptor beta chains below, sequenced in a study of T cells in Graves' hyperthyroidism and ophthalmopathy. Amplification of TCR beta CDR3 regions was performed using RNA transcripts as template. Researchers ran a first-round RT-PCR on the TCR CDR3 using the HTBI primer set. TCRdb itself ran the multiplex PCR reads through MiXCR, one entry per CDR3 protein. The table includes roughly 840,000 distinct CDR3 sequences, 38% detected once. The specimen sequenced was blood. Receptors were obtained from a man younger than 35 with Graves' hyperthyroidism.

A few counts support this clonotype. The chain couples TRBV5-1 to TRBJ2-5; TRBD2 agrees at 8 bases. The CDR3 runs to 14 residues. Germline assignment: CDR1 SGHRS and CDR2 YFSETQ. J lost 4 bases, V lost 0 bases, and 2 bases had no gene match. CDR3 nucleotides: TGCGCCAGCAGCTTGGAGCTAGCGGGAGAGACCCAGTACTTC. Translating gives CASSLELAGETQYF.

The chain employs TRBV2 and TRBJ1-2; no clear D gene. CDR3 length: 13 residues. V lost 8 bases and J lost 8, with 18 bases in between. CDR1 is SNHLY and CDR2 is FYNNEI in the germline V gene. The chain's CDR3 is CASVEDSSEGYTF. The CDR3 DNA reads TGTGCCAGCGTTGAAGATAGTAGTGAGGGCTACACCTTC. The whole variable domain, filled in from reference TRBV2 and TRBJ1-2, reads EPEVTQTPSHQVTQMGQEVILRCVPISNHLYFYWYRQILGQKVEFLVSFYNNEISEKSEIFDDQFSVERPDGSNFTLKIRSTKLEDSAMYFCASVEDSSEGYTFGSGTRLTVV.

The CDR3 reads CASSPSRGTEAFF. CDR3 in DNA: TGTGCCAGCAGCCCCTCCCGAGGAACAGAAGCTTTCTTT. This chain uses TRBV3-1 with TRBJ1-1; D is ambiguous. In germline, CDR1 is LGHDT, CDR2 YNNKEL (reference sequence). This CDR3 region has 13 residues. Trimming took 4 bases from V and 8 from J, leaving 14 bases between them. Variable domain in full (rest from reference TRBV3-1 and TRBJ1-1): DTAVSQTPKYLVTQMGNDKSIKCEQNLGHDTMYWYKQDSKKFLKIMFSYNNKELIINETVPNRFSPKSPDKAHLNLHINSLELGDSAVYFCASSPSRGTEAFFGQGTRLTVV.

The genes are TRBV25-1 and TRBJ1-1; tentatively, D is TRBD1 (5 bases). Germline values: CDR1 MGHDK, CDR2 SYGVNS. This CDR3 region has 13 residues. Between the trimmed V and J ends, which lost 11 bases and 4 bases, there was a span of 17 bases. The CDR3 reads CAWSSWGGTEAFF. DNA of the CDR3: TGTGCCTGGAGTTCTTGGGGGGGCACTGAAGCTTTCTTT.

In its sample, this clonotype was seen many times. The chain carries TRBV20-1 and TRBJ1-1, with 8 nucleotides matching TRBD1. V shed 3 bases and J 5 bases; nucleotides not matched to a gene: 11. The CDR3 length is 15 residues. Germline V CDR1 and CDR2: DFQATT, SNEGSKA (reference sequence). The CDR3 protein is CSARPLQDRATEAFF. CDR3 nucleotide sequence: TGCAGTGCTAGGCCGTTGCAGGACAGGGCAACTGAAGCTTTCTTT.

This clonotype was recorded a few times. The chain recombines TRBV19 with TRBJ1-6; D unresolved. The V end lost 10 bases, the J end lost 5 bases, and 18 bases lay between the germline ends. Germline CDR1 LNHDA, CDR2 SQIVND (reference sequence). The CDR3 covers 15 residues. CDR3 nucleotides: TGTGCCACCCGGGGAGTCGACCGCGATAATTCACCCCTCCACTTT. Protein: CATRGVDRDNSPLHF.